This T cell receptor beta chain was sequenced for a study of neoadjuvant nivolumab and ipilimumab in lung cancer. General study results and limits: From pretherapy to surgery, tumor richness and clonality rose with dual therapy.

Clones were sequenced by immunoSEQ multiplex PCR, and TCRdb holds only the in-frame ones, with some missing. The sample lists 25,000 to 35,000 clones, 92% occurring once. The trim removed 5 bases at V and 5 bases at J, leaving 3 bases unmatched. The CDR3 runs 13 residues. Looked up from germline, CDR1 is MNHNS and CDR2 is SASEGT. Concerning this clone itself: What it binds is unknown.

The rearrangement joins TRBV6-1 to TRBJ1-1; TRBD1 aligns across 9 bases. This TCR came from an adult with non-small cell lung cancer. Sequences were derived from peripheral blood, sampled after neoadjuvant nivolumab, alone or with ipilimumab, at or shortly before surgery. The CDR3 here is CASSRTGETEAFF. The DNA of the CDR3 is TGTGCCAGCAGTAGGACAGGGGAAACTGAAGCTTTCTTT.